This record looks at one TCR beta chain sequence and its context. Its matching antigen is unknown. Assay used: immunoSEQ multiplex PCR; TCRdb lists only in-frame clones, some missing. The table includes 15,000 to 20,000 clones, roughly 75% detected once. This sample was taken from a study of OX40 agonist ivuxolimab in advanced cancers. At the level of the study: Dose-escalation cases comprised hepatocellular carcinoma, melanoma, renal cell or head and neck cancer. Participants averaged approximately 65 years of age (range 23 to 79) and were approximately 81% male.

This CDR3 spans 13 amino acids. Trimming took 7 bases from V and 3 from J, leaving 9 bases between them. Germline-derived CDR1 and CDR2 are ENHRY and SYGVKD. Study-wide findings and caveats: Near-lowest levels of clonal expansion characterized partial responders at 0.1-3.0 mg/kg.

The sequenced sample was CD4+ or CD8+ T cells sorted from blood, obtained in a trial of the OX40 agonist ivuxolimab. The TCR was taken from an adult with an advanced solid tumor such as melanoma, head and neck, liver or kidney cancer. V is TRBV10-3 and J is TRBJ2-2, with D possibly being TRBD2 (5 bases). CDR3 region: CAIMNGDTGELFF. In nucleotides, the CDR3 is TGTGCCATCATGAACGGGGACACCGGGGAGCTGTTTTTT.